This entry features one T cell receptor beta chain sequence. V shed 0 bases, J shed 6 bases, and the junction held 11 bases outside the gene matches. Germline V gene lookup returns CDR1 SGHRS and CDR2 YFSETQ. There are 16 residues in the CDR3. The sample comes from a study of blood T cell repertoires in COVID-19. Study details: Specimens from acute and convalescent COVID-19 originated in the United States, Italy and Spain.

Cohorts were based on clinical histories the participants reported. Authors' data handling: Reference gene primer amplification in the assay estimated nucleated cell counts. The data were produced by immunoSEQ multiplex PCR, yet TCRdb's version contains in-frame clones alone and is incomplete. V, J and clone size are taken as reported in that table, and D and trimming were inferred from the DNA itself. The profile shows over 200,000 clones, 80% to 90% of them singletons. The sequencing input was PBMCs or T cells enriched from blood (not recorded which). This TCR was sampled from a woman aged 25-40 years who had been exposed to COVID-19. The chain couples TRBV5-1 to TRBJ1-1, with 7 bases matching TRBD1. The CDR3 spells CASSLVTGVFRAEAFF. CDR3 bases: TGCGCCAGCAGCTTGGTAACAGGGGTTTTTCGGGCTGAAGCTTTCTTT.